This paragraph reports one TCR beta chain. The sample comes from a study of technical replicates of blood from a few donors. Produced via immunoSEQ multiplex PCR; TCRdb's table is partial and in-frame only. The table includes under 55,000 clones, about 96% detected once. Trimming pared 1 base from V and 11 bases from J, leaving 9 bases between. The CDR3 totals 11 residues. Germline V lookup: CDR1 SGHTS, CDR2 YDEGEE. The chain uses TRBV5-8 and TRBJ1-1; D unclear. Material for sequencing was T cells isolated from PBMCs. The receptor's source is a human donor in good health. The CDR3 bases are TGTGCCAGCAGCTTGAGTGCGGGGGCTTTCTTT. Amino acid sequence: CASSLSAGAFF.